A single sample gave rise to the 32 T cell receptor beta chains below, sequenced in a study of CD8+CD57+ T cells in acquired aplastic anemia. It was genomic DNA that served as the template for profiling TCR beta VDJ and CDR3. TCRdb re-derived calls from the reads in MiXCR, one entry per CDR3 protein. The table lists 190,000 or so distinct CDR3 sequences, around 60% of them singletons. Material for sequencing was sorted CD4+, CD8+, or CD8+CD57+ T cells (not recorded which) from PBMCs. The receptors stem from a human donor in good health.

A few counts support this clonotype. The V call is TRBV20-1, the J call TRBJ1-3; no definite D call. Germline loops: CDR1 DFQATT, CDR2 SNEGSKA (reference sequence). The V end lost 1 base, the J end lost 2 bases, and 9 bases lay between the germline ends. This CDR3 contains 14 residues. In nucleotides, the CDR3 is TGCAGTGCTAGAGGGGGAGGTGCTGGAAACACCATATATTTT. It codes for CSARGGGAGNTIYF.

About this clonotype itself: One base away lies a much larger clone, so this may be a sequencing read error. The V and J genes are TRBV12-3 or TRBV12-4 and TRBJ2-3; 10 bases fit TRBD2. This CDR3 contains 19 residues. The CDR3 DNA sequence: TGTTCCAGCAGTTTAGGCCGAGCGGGAGGGCCGTACAGCACAGATACGCAGTATTTT. Translating it yields CSSSLGRAGGPYSTDTQYF.

This chain links TRBV20-1 with TRBJ2-1; 8 nucleotides align to TRBD2. The J segment lost 2 bases and the V segment lost 1 base, leaving 13 bases of the junction unmatched. The CDR3 has 18 residues. Looked up from germline, CDR1 is DFQATT and CDR2 is SNEGSKA (reference sequence). CDR3: CSARAPPASGGAYNEQFF. The CDR3 nucleotides read TGCAGTGCTAGAGCCCCCCCTGCGTCGGGAGGGGCCTACAATGAGCAGTTCTTC.

The chain's CDR3 is CAISERSGEYNEQFF. CDR3 nucleotide sequence: TGTGCCATCAGTGAGCGAAGCGGGGAGTACAATGAGCAGTTCTTC. The V and J genes are TRBV10-3 and TRBJ2-1, with 7 nucleotides matching TRBD2. Trimming removed 2 bases from V and 4 bases from J; junction bases left unmatched: 5. The germline CDR1 and CDR2 sequences are ENHRY and SYGVKD. The CDR3 covers 15 residues.

About this clonotype: Sequence at one end of the junction differs from germline and may be a read error. The chain uses TRBV29-1 and TRBJ1-2; D is unclear. The CDR3 length is 13 residues. Germline CDR1 SQVTM, CDR2 ANQGSEA. The DNA for the CDR3 is TGCAGCGTCGAAATATGGCGAAACTATAGCTACACCTTC. This sequence encodes CSVEIWRNYSYTF.

The V call is TRBV3-1, the J call TRBJ1-4; tentatively, D is TRBD1 (5 bases). Germline values: CDR1 LGHDT, CDR2 YNNKEL (reference sequence). The CDR3 length is 16 residues. The V end lost 0 bases, the J end lost 0 bases, and 8 bases lay between the germline ends. The CDR3 DNA reads TGTGCCAGCAGCCAAGATAGGGGCGCAACTAATGAAAAACTGTTTTTT. Translated: CASSQDRGATNEKLFF.

This clonotype was counted ten times or more. The chain couples TRBV13 to TRBJ2-3; 14 bases match TRBD2. Germline V gene data show CDR1 as PRHDT and CDR2 as FYEKMQ (reference sequence). V gave up 5 bases and J gave up 1 base; unmatched junction bases: 11. The CDR3 length is 19 residues. CDR3 DNA: TGTGCCAGCAGCGCAAAGCCGGGACTAGCGGGAGTAGGCACAGATACGCAGTATTTT. This encodes CASSAKPGLAGVGTDTQYF.

The chain recombines TRBV20-1 with TRBJ1-6; 12 bases match TRBD1. CDR1 and CDR2 from the germline V gene are DFQATT and SNEGSKA (reference sequence). CDR3 length: 16 residues. V was pared by 2 bases and J by 9 bases, with 8 bases of the junction left unmatched. CDR3 in amino acids: CSARSLGTGGISPLHF. CDR3 bases: TGCAGTGCTAGATCCCTTGGGACAGGGGGCATTTCACCCCTCCACTTT.

In nucleotides, the CDR3 is TGTGCCAGTAGTATGGGGAGGTGGACTGAAGCTTTCTTT. Translated: CASSMGRWTEAFF. This chain joins TRBV19 and TRBJ1-1; D ambiguous. Between the trimmed V and J ends, which lost 3 bases and 5 bases, there was a span of 10 bases. The CDR3 length is 13 residues. Germline values: CDR1 LNHDA, CDR2 SQIVND (reference sequence).

The rearrangement uses TRBV24-1 and TRBJ1-3; D not certain. V was trimmed by 6 bases and J by 11 bases, leaving 10 bases between them. The CDR3 has 11 residues. The germline V gene encodes CDR1 KGHDR and CDR2 SFDVKD. The CDR3 here is CATSYGNAIYF. The CDR3 DNA reads as TGTGCCACCAGTTATGGAAATGCCATATATTTT.

This clonotype has just a few counts. J is TRBJ2-7 and V is TRBV7-2, with 7 bases matching TRBD1. With 6 bases clipped from V and 2 bases from J, the junction kept 10 bases outside the gene matches. Germline values: CDR1 SGHTA, CDR2 FQGNSA. The CDR3 is 15 amino acids. The CDR3 bases are TGTGCCAGCAGTTTGATATCGGGACAGCCCTACGAGCAGTACTTC. It codes for CASSLISGQPYEQYF.

The chain employs TRBV11-2 and TRBJ2-1; D gene ambiguous. This CDR3 has 13 residues. Germline lookup yields CDR1 SGHAT and CDR2 FQNNGV. V was pared by 4 bases and J by 10 bases, with 14 bases between. CDR3 residues: CASSSDQFSEQFF. As DNA, the CDR3 is TGTGCCAGCAGCTCGGACCAATTCAGCGAGCAGTTCTTC.

This chain joins TRBV7-9 and TRBJ2-7; TRBD1 agrees at 7 bases. Germline assignment: CDR1 SEHNR and CDR2 FQNEAQ (reference sequence). The J segment lost 2 bases and the V segment lost 5 bases, leaving 6 bases of the junction unmatched. This CDR3 spans 14 amino acids. The CDR3 region has the DNA TGTGCCAGCAGCCGCCGACAGGGACCCTACGAGCAGTACTTC. Protein sequence: CASSRRQGPYEQYF.

The chain joins TRBV19 to TRBJ2-7; D not certain. Germline CDR1 LNHDA, CDR2 SQIVND (reference sequence). The CDR3 has 14 residues. The germline V and J ends were trimmed by 7 bases and 2 bases, with 15 bases remaining between them. For the CDR3, the DNA is TGTGCCAGTAAAGAGTCAGGCCCGGCCTACGAGCAGTACTTC. It encodes CASKESGPAYEQYF. The variable domain in full, with the rest retrieved from reference TRBV19 and TRBJ2-7, is DGGITQSPKYLFRKEGQNVTLSCEQNLNHDAMYWYRQDPGQGLRLIYYSQIVNDFQKGDIAEGYSVSREKKESFPLTVTSAQKNPTAFYLCASKESGPAYEQYFGPGTRLTVT.

The chain has TRBV15 and TRBJ1-5, with D unclear. The germline gives CDR1 LNHNV, CDR2 YYDKDF (reference sequence). The CDR3 spans 12 residues. Deletions cut 1 base from V and 2 bases from J, with 0 bases between. The CDR3: CATSRGNQPQHF. The CDR3 DNA reads TGTGCCACCAGCAGAGGCAATCAGCCCCAGCATTTT.

This clonotype was detected ten times or more. The rearrangement joins TRBV12-3 or TRBV12-4 to TRBJ1-4, with no clear D. This CDR3 contains 11 residues. Between the trimmed V and J ends, which lost 2 bases and 5 bases, there was a span of 0 bases. CDR3 nucleotides: TGTGCCAGCAGTTTAAATGAAAAACTGTTTTTT. Amino acid sequence: CASSLNEKLFF.

The J gene is TRBJ2-7, the V gene TRBV20-1; D possibly corresponds to TRBD1 (5 bases). Trimming took 0 bases from V and 7 from J, leaving 10 bases between them. The CDR3 consists of 12 residues. Germline V gene sequence: CDR1 DFQATT, CDR2 SNEGSKA (reference sequence). The CDR3 is CSAREQDREQYF. DNA of the CDR3: TGCAGTGCTAGAGAACAAGACAGAGAGCAGTACTTC.

The CDR3 sequence: CASREDRRQFF. CDR3 bases: TGTGCCAGCAGGGAGGACAGACGACAGTTCTTC. The chain joins TRBV2 to TRBJ2-1; D is possibly TRBD1 (6 bases). The V end was cut by 6 bases, the J end by 13 bases, with 13 bases between. The CDR3 loop spans 11 amino acids. Germline CDR1 reads SNHLY; CDR2 reads FYNNEI.

The V call is TRBV7-8, the J call TRBJ2-6, with unresolved D. Germline loops: CDR1 SGHVS, CDR2 FQNEAQ. The CDR3 is 11 amino acids. The ends were cut back, 3 bases at V and 9 bases at J, with 3 bases in the middle. CDR3 amino acids: CASSLGNVLTF. CDR3 nucleotide sequence: TGTGCCAGCAGCTTGGGCAACGTCCTGACTTTC.

Ten or more counts support this clonotype. The rearrangement uses TRBV27 and TRBJ2-5, with 7 bases aligning to TRBD1. V lost 10 bases, J lost 4 bases, and 12 bases stayed unmatched. CDR3 size: 14 residues. Germline V gene data show CDR1 as MNHEY and CDR2 as SMNVEV (reference sequence). Here the CDR3 DNA reads TGTGCCACCGCACCCCAGGGGGATCGAGAGACCCAGTACTTC. Encoded protein: CATAPQGDRETQYF.

The rearrangement links TRBV15 to TRBJ1-3; D may be TRBD1 (5 bases). Trimming pared 8 bases from V and 8 bases from J, leaving 10 bases between. CDR1 and CDR2 (germline): LNHNV, YYDKDF (reference sequence). The CDR3 has 11 amino acids. The CDR3 spells CATRGTDTIYF. CDR3 DNA: TGTGCCACCCGCGGGACGGACACCATATATTTT.

As regards this clonotype: The junction shows a germline mismatch at one end, possibly a read error. This sequence joins TRBV29-1 and TRBJ1-1, with TRBD1 as a possible D gene (5 bases). This CDR3 comprises 11 residues. CDR1 is SQVTM, CDR2 ANQGSEA, per germline. The CDR3 here is CIGQIFTEVFF. The CDR3 bases are TGCATCGGACAAATATTCACTGAAGTTTTCTTT.

This rearrangement joins TRBV29-1 to TRBJ1-1; no reliable D call. Germline loops: CDR1 SQVTM, CDR2 ANQGSEA. The germline V and J ends were trimmed by 0 bases and 2 bases, with 10 bases remaining between them. This CDR3 is built from 14 residues. CDR3: CSVEDQRHNTEAFF. As DNA, the CDR3 is TGCAGCGTTGAAGATCAGAGACATAACACTGAAGCTTTCTTT.

The chain carries TRBV29-1 and TRBJ1-2; D is possibly TRBD1 (6 bases). This CDR3 region has 14 residues. V was shortened by 3 bases and J by 7 bases, with 18 bases between the two germline ends. Germline V gene lookup returns CDR1 SQVTM and CDR2 ANQGSEA. CDR3 in DNA: TGCAGCGTTGAGTCCCCAGGGGCGTTCGGTGGCTACACCTTC. This encodes CSVESPGAFGGYTF.

The V call is TRBV7-2, the J call TRBJ2-5; D perhaps matches TRBD2 (6 bases). Germline CDR1 and CDR2: SGHTA and FQGNSA. Deletions cut 5 bases from V and 4 bases from J, with 23 bases between. The CDR3 extends over 17 amino acids. CDR3 residues: CASSPPSAVVIRETQYF. The CDR3 DNA sequence: TGTGCCAGCAGCCCACCTAGCGCGGTTGTCATACGAGAGACCCAGTACTTC.

This clonotype was counted many times. The CDR3 is CASSYRALGTEAFF. The CDR3 region has the DNA TGTGCCAGCAGTTACAGGGCCCTGGGCACTGAAGCTTTCTTT. The V and J genes are TRBV6-5 and TRBJ1-1, with D unresolved. CDR3 length: 14 residues. V shed 2 bases and J shed 4 bases, with 11 bases lying between them. Germline lookup yields CDR1 MNHEY and CDR2 SVGAGI.

Ten or more counts support this clonotype. The rearrangement uses TRBV7-6 and TRBJ2-7, with a tentative D call TRBD2 (5 bases). The CDR3 consists of 14 residues. Germline V gene sequence: CDR1 SGHVS, CDR2 FNYEAQ. Trimming took 1 base from V and 6 from J, leaving 13 bases between them. CDR3 residues: CASSLGLARGEQYF. The CDR3 DNA follows: TGTGCCAGCAGCTTAGGGCTAGCCCGCGGCGAGCAGTACTTC. The full variable domain, with the rest looked up from reference TRBV7-6 and TRBJ2-7, is GAGVSQSPRYKVTKRGQDVALRCDPISGHVSLYWYRQALGQGPEFLTYFNYEAQQDKSGLPNDRFSAERPEGSISTLTIQRTEQRDSAMYRCASSLGLARGEQYFGPGTRLTVT.

The chain joins TRBV4-3 to TRBJ1-2; no firm D call. The CDR3 has 14 residues. The V gene's germline CDR1 is LGHNA and CDR2 YSLEER. Trimming took 4 bases from V and 7 from J, leaving 16 bases between them. The CDR3 DNA reads as TGCGCCAGCAGCCCCAGCTCGAAGTCGGGTGGCTACACCTTC. Translation: CASSPSSKSGGYTF.

The chain carries TRBV4-1 and TRBJ2-1, with TRBD1 as a possible D gene (5 bases). Germline V gene sequence: CDR1 MGHRA, CDR2 YSYEKL. V lost 0 bases to trimming and J lost 7 bases, with 7 bases between them. This CDR3 spans 13 amino acids. The CDR3, as DNA: TGCGCCAGCAGCCAAGATCAGGGTAATGAGCAGTTCTTC. It specifies CASSQDQGNEQFF.

V usage is TRBV29-1 and J usage is TRBJ2-1; D not certain. This CDR3 spans 13 amino acids. Germline loops: CDR1 SQVTM, CDR2 ANQGSEA. The germline V and J ends were trimmed by 4 bases and 6 bases, with 13 bases remaining between them. The DNA of the CDR3 is TGCAGCGTTGGAAGGCCCGCGATCAATGAGCAGTTCTTC. Residues: CSVGRPAINEQFF.

The chain links TRBV2 to TRBJ2-7, with TRBD2 identical over 12 bases. CDR3 size: 14 residues. CDR1 is SNHLY and CDR2 is FYNNEI in the germline V gene. V shed 8 bases and J 13 bases; nucleotides not matched to a gene: 15. For the CDR3, the DNA is TGTGCCAGCGACCGCGGTGGGCTAGCGGGAGGGTTTTACTTC. It specifies CASDRGGLAGGFYF. Full variable domain (missing parts from reference TRBV2 and TRBJ2-7): EPEVTQTPSHQVTQMGQEVILRCVPISNHLYFYWYRQILGQKVEFLVSFYNNEISEKSEIFDDQFSVERPDGSNFTLKIRSTKLEDSAMYFCASDRGGLAGGFYFGPGTRLTVT.

This clonotype was seen ten or more times. The V and J genes are TRBV2 and TRBJ2-7; 8 nucleotides align to TRBD1. The CDR3 loop spans 12 amino acids. Trimming cost V 10 bases and J 2 bases; bases outside gene matches: 4. Germline V lookup: CDR1 SNHLY, CDR2 FYNNEI. The CDR3 DNA reads as TGTGCCATCGGGACAGGCACCTACGAGCAGTACTTC. It specifies CAIGTGTYEQYF.